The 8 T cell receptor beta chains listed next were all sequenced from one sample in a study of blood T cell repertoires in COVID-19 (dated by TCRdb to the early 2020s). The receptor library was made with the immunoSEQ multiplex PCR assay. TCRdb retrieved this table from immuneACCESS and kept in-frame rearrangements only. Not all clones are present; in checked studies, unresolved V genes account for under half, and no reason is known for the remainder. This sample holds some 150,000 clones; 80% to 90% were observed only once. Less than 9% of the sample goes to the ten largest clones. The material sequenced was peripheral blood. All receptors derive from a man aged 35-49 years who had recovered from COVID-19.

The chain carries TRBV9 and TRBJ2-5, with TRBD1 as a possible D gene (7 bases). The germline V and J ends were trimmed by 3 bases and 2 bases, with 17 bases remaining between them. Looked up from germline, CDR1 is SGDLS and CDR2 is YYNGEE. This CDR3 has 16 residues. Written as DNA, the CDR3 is TGTGCCAGCAGCGCGGGCGCGGCAGGGGGGCAAGAGACCCAGTACTTC. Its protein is CASSAGAAGGQETQYF.

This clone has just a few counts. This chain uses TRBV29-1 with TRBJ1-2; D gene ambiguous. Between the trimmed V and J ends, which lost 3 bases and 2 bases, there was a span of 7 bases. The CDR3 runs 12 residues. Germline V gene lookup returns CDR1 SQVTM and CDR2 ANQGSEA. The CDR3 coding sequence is TGCAGCGTTGAGGAGGACAACTATGGCTACACCTTC. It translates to CSVEEDNYGYTF.

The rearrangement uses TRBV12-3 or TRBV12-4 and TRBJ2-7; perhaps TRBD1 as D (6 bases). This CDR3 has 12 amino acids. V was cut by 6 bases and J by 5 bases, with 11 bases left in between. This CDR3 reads CASSTGFNEQYF. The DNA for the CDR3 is TGTGCCAGCAGCACAGGGTTCAACGAGCAGTACTTC.

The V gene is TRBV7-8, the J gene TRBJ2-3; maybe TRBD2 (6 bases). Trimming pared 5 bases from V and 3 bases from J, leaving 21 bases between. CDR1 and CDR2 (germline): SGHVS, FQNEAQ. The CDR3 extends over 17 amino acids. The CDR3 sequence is CASSPGIPGSRTDTQYF. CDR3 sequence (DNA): TGTGCCAGCAGCCCCGGAATACCCGGGAGTCGGACAGATACGCAGTATTTT.

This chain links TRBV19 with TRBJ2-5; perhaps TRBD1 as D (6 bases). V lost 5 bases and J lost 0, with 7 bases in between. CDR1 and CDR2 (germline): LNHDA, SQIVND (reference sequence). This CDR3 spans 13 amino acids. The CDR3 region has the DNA TGTGCCAGTAGTCAGGGGTACCAAGAGACCCAGTACTTC. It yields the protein CASSQGYQETQYF.

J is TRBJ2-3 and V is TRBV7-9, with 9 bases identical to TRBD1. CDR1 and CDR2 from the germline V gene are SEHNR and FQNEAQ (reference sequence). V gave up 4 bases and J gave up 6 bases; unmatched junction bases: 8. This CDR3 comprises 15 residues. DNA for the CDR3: TGTGCCAGCAGCTCTACAGGGGGCGCCGGGGATACGCAGTATTTT. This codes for CASSSTGGAGDTQYF.

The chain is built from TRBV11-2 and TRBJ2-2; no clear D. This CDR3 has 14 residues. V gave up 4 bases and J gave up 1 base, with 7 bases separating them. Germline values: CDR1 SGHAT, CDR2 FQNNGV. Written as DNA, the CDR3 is TGTGCCAGCAGCTCCCCTTTGAACACCGGGGAGCTGTTTTTT. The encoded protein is CASSSPLNTGELFF. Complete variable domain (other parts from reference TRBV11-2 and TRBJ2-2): EAGVAQSPRYKIIEKRQSVAFWCNPISGHATLYWYQQILGQGPKLLIQFQNNGVVDDSQLPKDRFSAERLKGVDSTLKIQPAKLEDSAVYLCASSSPLNTGELFFGEGSRLTVL.

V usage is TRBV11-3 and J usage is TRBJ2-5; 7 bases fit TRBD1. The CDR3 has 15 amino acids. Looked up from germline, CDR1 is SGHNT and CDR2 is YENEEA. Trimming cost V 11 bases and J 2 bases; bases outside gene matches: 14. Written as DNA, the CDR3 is TGTGCCCTGCACAGTGGAGGACAGGTACAAGAGACCCAGTACTTC. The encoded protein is CALHSGGQVQETQYF.